Sequencing of this T cell receptor (beta chain) was carried out in a study of CD8+ T cells in alopecia areata. In the case of this clone: Antigen: not known.

The CDR3 has 14 amino acids. Trimming stripped 10 bases from V and 0 bases from J, with 10 bases between. The germline V gene has CDR1 SNHLY and CDR2 FYNNEI. Study results and limitations: Both scalp clonality and the expanded CD8+ clones among the top 100 showed a significant decrease with tofacitinib.

Extracted from the samples, RNA was reverse transcribed into cDNA to serve as the sequencing template. Method: immunoSEQ multiplex PCR; TCRdb's copy keeps in-frame clones and lacks some. Of about 190,000 clones listed, approximately 56% are singletons. Noted treatment: oral pan-JAK inhibitor, 5-10 mg twice daily. The material was CD4+ T cells sorted from blood, obtained at week 4, from a patient treated with tofacitinib. The chain couples TRBV2 to TRBJ2-6; no reliable D call. This clonotype originated in a human donor with alopecia areata. CDR3: CANRLGSGANVLTF. As DNA, the CDR3 is TGTGCCAACAGACTTGGCTCTGGGGCCAACGTCCTGACTTTC.